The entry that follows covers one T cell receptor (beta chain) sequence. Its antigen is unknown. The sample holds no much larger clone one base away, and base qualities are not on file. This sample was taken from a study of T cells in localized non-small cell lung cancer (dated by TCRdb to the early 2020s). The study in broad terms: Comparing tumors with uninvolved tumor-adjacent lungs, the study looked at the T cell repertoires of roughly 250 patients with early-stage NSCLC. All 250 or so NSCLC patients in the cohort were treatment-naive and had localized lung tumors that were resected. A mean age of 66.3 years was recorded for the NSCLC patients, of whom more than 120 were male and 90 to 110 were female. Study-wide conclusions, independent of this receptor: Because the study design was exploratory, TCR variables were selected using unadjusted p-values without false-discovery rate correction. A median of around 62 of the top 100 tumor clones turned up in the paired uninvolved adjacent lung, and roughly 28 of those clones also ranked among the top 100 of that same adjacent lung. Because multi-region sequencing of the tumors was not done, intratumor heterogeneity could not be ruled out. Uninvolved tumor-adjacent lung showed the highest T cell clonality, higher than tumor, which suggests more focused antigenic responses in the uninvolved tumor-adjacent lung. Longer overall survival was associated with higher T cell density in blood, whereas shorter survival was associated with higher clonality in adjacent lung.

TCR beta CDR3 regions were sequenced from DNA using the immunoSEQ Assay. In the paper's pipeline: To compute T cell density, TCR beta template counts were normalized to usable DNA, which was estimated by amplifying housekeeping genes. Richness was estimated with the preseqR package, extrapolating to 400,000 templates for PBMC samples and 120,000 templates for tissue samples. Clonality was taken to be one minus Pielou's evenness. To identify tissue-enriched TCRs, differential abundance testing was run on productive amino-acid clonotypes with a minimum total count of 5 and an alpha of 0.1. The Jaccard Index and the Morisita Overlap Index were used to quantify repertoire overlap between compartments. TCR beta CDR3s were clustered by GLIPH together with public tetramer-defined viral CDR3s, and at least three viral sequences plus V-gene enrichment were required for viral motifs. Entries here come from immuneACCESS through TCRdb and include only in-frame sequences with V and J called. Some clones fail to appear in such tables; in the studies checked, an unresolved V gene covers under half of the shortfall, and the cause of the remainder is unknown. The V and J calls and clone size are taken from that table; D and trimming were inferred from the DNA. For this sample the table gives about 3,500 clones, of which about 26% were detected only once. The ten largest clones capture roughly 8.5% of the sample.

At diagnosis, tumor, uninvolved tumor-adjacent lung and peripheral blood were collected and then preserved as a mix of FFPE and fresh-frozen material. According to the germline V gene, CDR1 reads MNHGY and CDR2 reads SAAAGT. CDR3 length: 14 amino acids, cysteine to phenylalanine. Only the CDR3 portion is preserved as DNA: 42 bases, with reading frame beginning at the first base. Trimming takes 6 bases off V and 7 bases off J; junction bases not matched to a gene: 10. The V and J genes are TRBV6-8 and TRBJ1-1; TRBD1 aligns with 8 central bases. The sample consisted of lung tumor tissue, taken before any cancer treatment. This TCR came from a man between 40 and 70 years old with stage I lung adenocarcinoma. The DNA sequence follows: TGTGCCAGCAGCGCGGGACAGGACCTAGGTGAAGCTTTCTTT. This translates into CASSAGQDLGEAFF.